Below, 30 T cell receptor beta chains from the same sample are listed, as sequenced in a study of regulatory T cells in long-lasting Graves disease (dated by TCRdb to about 2021). Preparation of the library involved multiplex PCR. TCRdb shows the sequencer as Illumina HiSeq 4000. TCR beta libraries were built with iRepertoire HTBI primers and Arm-PCR amplification of CDR3 regions. TCRdb trimmed public reads at Q25 via fastp, called clones via MiXCR and kept in-frame beta chains. Rows are combined by CDR3 protein, so each entry shows the most common genes and DNA. Across this sample there are hundreds of thousands of distinct CDR3 sequences, with approximately 16% seen only once. The ten largest make up about 10% of the sample. The time point label of this sample denotes: newly diagnosed GD, antithyroid drugs for less than 3 months. For both TCR sequencing and RNA sequencing, RNA was extracted from PBMCs using TRIzol.

The same sample was also studied in work on T cells in Graves' hyperthyroidism and ophthalmopathy.

Sequencing was performed on peripheral blood mononuclear cells (PBMCs), taken at new diagnosis, from a patient treated with antithyroid drugs. These receptors were obtained from a woman in her twenties or thirties with Graves disease. Donor details come from another sample of the same person, matched by shared clones.

This clonotype was observed many times. The chain joins TRBV11-2 to TRBJ2-7; D remains unclear. The CDR3 totals 13 residues. The V end was cut by 2 bases, the J end by 5 bases, with 10 bases between. CDR1 and CDR2 (germline): SGHAT, FQNNGV. CDR3 bases: TGTGCCAGCAGCTTAATTAGTCGGAACGAGCAGTACTTC. Protein: CASSLISRNEQYF.

This clonotype showed up many times. The chain carries TRBV15 and TRBJ2-1; TRBD2 matches 8 bases. The CDR3 length is 17 residues. Germline V gene sequence: CDR1 LNHNV, CDR2 YYDKDF (reference sequence). J lost 0 bases, V lost 5 bases, and 9 bases had no gene match. The CDR3, as DNA: TGTGCCACCAGCTCGACCCCGGGACTAGGCTCCTACAATGAGCAGTTCTTC. It yields the protein CATSSTPGLGSYNEQFF.

This clonotype has a handful of counts. V gene TRBV6-2 or TRBV6-3 combines with J gene TRBJ2-7, with 7 nucleotides matching TRBD1. J lost 1 base, V lost 6 bases, and 6 bases had no gene match. CDR3 length: 14 residues. Germline V gene data show CDR1 as MNHEY and CDR2 as SVGEGT. CDR3 sequence: CASRNRGLSYEQYF. The DNA of the CDR3 is TGTGCCAGCAGGAACAGGGGATTGTCCTACGAGCAGTACTTC.

A few counts support this clonotype. The chain recombines TRBV28 with TRBJ1-3; D is uncertain. V was cut by 2 bases and J by 0 bases, with 11 bases left in between. The CDR3 spans 16 residues. The V gene's germline CDR1 is MDHEN and CDR2 SYDVKM. DNA for the CDR3: TGTGCCAGCAGTTTAAACCCACACTACTCTGGAAACACCATATATTTT. It encodes CASSLNPHYSGNTIYF.

This clonotype was picked up a small number of times. The chain is built from TRBV7-9 and TRBJ2-1; D possibly corresponds to TRBD1 (6 bases). Per germline, CDR1 SEHNR and CDR2 FQNEAQ (reference sequence). The germline V and J ends were trimmed by 5 bases and 3 bases, with 11 bases remaining between them. This CDR3 spans 14 amino acids. The CDR3 sequence is CASSPDSNYNEQFF. The CDR3 region has the DNA TGTGCCAGCAGCCCGGACAGTAACTACAATGAGCAGTTCTTC. Full variable domain (missing parts from reference TRBV7-9 and TRBJ2-1): DTGVSQNPRHKITKRGQNVTFRCDPISEHNRLYWYRQTLGQGPEFLTYFQNEAQLEKSRLLSDRFSAERPKGSFSTLEIQRTEQGDSAMYLCASSPDSNYNEQFFGPGTRLTVL.

The chain carries TRBV27 and TRBJ1-5, with D perhaps TRBD1 (6 bases). The CDR3 is 15 amino acids. With 10 bases removed from V and 0 bases from J, the gap between germline ends came to 16 bases. The germline CDR1 and CDR2 sequences are MNHEY and SMNVEV (reference sequence). The CDR3 protein is CANRELGFSNQPQHF. Here the CDR3 DNA reads TGTGCCAACAGGGAATTGGGGTTTAGCAATCAGCCCCAGCATTTT.

This clonotype was detected ten times or more. The V call is TRBV5-1, the J call TRBJ2-7; 9 bases are shared with TRBD2. The CDR3 consists of 15 residues. With V trimmed by 3 bases and J by 6 bases, 10 bases remained unmatched. Germline V gene lookup returns CDR1 SGHRS and CDR2 YFSETQ. The CDR3: CASSWSSGRDSEQYF. The CDR3 DNA follows: TGCGCCAGCAGCTGGAGTAGCGGGAGAGACTCCGAGCAGTACTTC.

This clonotype occurred many times. The chain combines TRBV5-5 with TRBJ2-1, with 8 positions matching TRBD2. This CDR3 is built from 16 residues. The V segment lost 4 bases and the J segment 0 bases; nucleotides outside the gene matches: 6. CDR1 is SGHKS and CDR2 is YYEKEE in the germline V gene (reference sequence). The CDR3 sequence is CASSMLSGSSYNEQFF. The CDR3 coding sequence is TGTGCCAGCAGCATGCTCAGCGGGAGCTCCTACAATGAGCAGTTCTTC.

Ten or more counts support this clonotype. The J gene is TRBJ2-1, the V gene TRBV30, with D possibly matching TRBD2 (6 bases). Per the germline V gene, CDR1 is GTSNPN and CDR2 is SVGIG (reference sequence). The CDR3 is 17 amino acids. Trimming pared 1 base from V and 7 bases from J, leaving 23 bases between. CDR3 loop: CAWSAPVGRRDGNEQFF. The CDR3 DNA reads as TGTGCCTGGAGTGCCCCGGTCGGTAGGCGGGACGGGAATGAGCAGTTCTTC. Filled out from reference TRBV30 and TRBJ2-1, the complete variable domain reads SQTIHQWPATLVQPVGSPLSLECTVEGTSNPNLYWYRQAAGRGLQLLFYSVGIGQISSEVPQNLSASRPQDRQFILSSKKLLLSDSGFYLCAWSAPVGRRDGNEQFFGPGTRLTVL.

The V gene is TRBV3-1, the J gene TRBJ2-5, with 8 nucleotides matching TRBD1. Germline CDR1 LGHDT, CDR2 YNNKEL (reference sequence). This CDR3 has 17 residues. Trimming removed 2 bases from V and 1 base from J; junction bases left unmatched: 9. The CDR3: CASSQTHVTGVQETQYF. The CDR3 DNA follows: TGTGCCAGCAGCCAAACGCATGTGACAGGGGTCCAAGAGACCCAGTACTTC.

J is TRBJ2-1 and V is TRBV19, with unresolved D. The J call could be wrong; TRBJ2-5 is a better fit for the DNA end. Germline V gene sequence: CDR1 LNHDA, CDR2 SQIVND (reference sequence). The CDR3 sequence is 15 residues long. CDR3 region: CASSMRDQIQETQYF. The CDR3 bases are TGTGCCAGTAGTATGAGAGACCAGATCCAAGAGACCCAGTACTTC.

V usage is TRBV7-3 and J usage is TRBJ1-6; TRBD1 is a possible D gene (5 bases). Germline assignment: CDR1 SGHTA and CDR2 FQGTGA. V lost 5 bases, J lost 10 bases, and 12 bases lay in between. The CDR3 runs to 13 residues. The CDR3 reads CASSPNPGSPLHF. The CDR3 nucleotides are TGTGCCAGCAGCCCAAACCCAGGGTCACCCCTCCACTTT.

This rearrangement joins TRBV7-8 to TRBJ1-2, with 8 bases that match TRBD1. CDR3 length equals 14 residues. Germline CDR1 SGHVS, CDR2 FQNEAQ. Losses at the gene ends were 4 bases for V and 5 bases for J; bases not matched to a gene: 6. The CDR3 region is CASSWVRGLYGYTF. CDR3 DNA sequence: TGTGCCAGCAGCTGGGTCAGGGGGCTTTATGGCTACACCTTC.

The J gene is TRBJ1-5, the V gene TRBV15; D is perhaps TRBD1 (5 bases). This CDR3 has 17 residues. Germline V gene data show CDR1 as LNHNV and CDR2 as YYDKDF (reference sequence). V lost 1 base and J lost 0, with 13 bases in between. The CDR3 DNA reads as TGTGCCACCAGCAGAGGGAGGGGAGAGTATAGCAATCAGCCCCAGCATTTT. Its protein product is CATSRGRGEYSNQPQHF.

This clonotype was observed many times. This chain's CDR3 is CASSPTIPGYTF. The CDR3 DNA reads as TGTGCCAGCAGTCCAACAATACCCGGCTACACCTTC. This chain joins TRBV28 and TRBJ1-2; D not resolved. The CDR3 has 12 amino acids. Germline CDR1 and CDR2: MDHEN and SYDVKM. Trimming took off 5 bases at V and 8 bases at J, with 12 bases between the two ends.

This clonotype was counted at least ten times. The V gene is TRBV5-1, the J gene TRBJ2-3, with D maybe TRBD2 (5 bases). CDR3 length: 13 amino acids. The germline gives CDR1 SGHRS, CDR2 YFSETQ. Trimming cost V 6 bases and J 4 bases, with 12 bases left between them. The CDR3: CASTSQNPDTQYF. The CDR3 DNA follows: TGCGCCAGCACTAGCCAGAACCCAGATACGCAGTATTTT.

The rearrangement links TRBV4-2 to TRBJ2-3; no clear D gene. CDR1 LGHNA and CDR2 YNFKEQ come from the germline V gene. Trimming removed 4 bases from V and 2 bases from J, with 19 bases in between. The CDR3 runs to 17 residues. As DNA, the CDR3 is TGTGCCAGCAGCCCCCGTTTTGGTTTGACCCTCACAGATACGCAGTATTTT. Amino acid sequence: CASSPRFGLTLTDTQYF.

V gene TRBV5-6 combines with J gene TRBJ1-2; 8 positions match TRBD1. The CDR3 runs to 15 residues. With V trimmed by 1 base and J by 8 bases, 10 bases remained unmatched. The germline CDR1 and CDR2 sequences are SGHDT and YYEEEE. The CDR3 DNA reads as TGTGCCAGCAGCTTGTGGGCGACAGGGGTGTACGGCTACACCTTC. This gives the protein CASSLWATGVYGYTF.

The table lists this clonotype with a few counts. The chain uses TRBV19 and TRBJ2-1, with a weak D call TRBD2 (5 bases). The V gene lost 7 bases and the J gene lost 0 bases, with 10 bases spanning the gap. This CDR3 has 14 residues. CDR1 LNHDA and CDR2 SQIVND come from the germline V gene (reference sequence). The CDR3 DNA reads TGTGCCAGTAACACGGGGAGCTCCTACAATGAGCAGTTCTTC. Translation: CASNTGSSYNEQFF.

This clonotype has only one observation. One junction end does not reproduce the germline sequence, and a read error may be involved. This chain uses TRBV2 with TRBJ2-3, with a weak D call TRBD2 (6 bases). CDR3 length equals 14 residues. The germline CDR1 and CDR2 sequences are SNHLY and FYNNEI. CDR3 coding DNA: TGTGCCTCCGCGGGCGCTAGCGATACAGATACGCAGTGTTTT. Its protein product is CASAGASDTDTQCF.

Concerning this clonotype itself: A single base separates this from a much larger clone, so it may be a read error. The chain has TRBV7-9 and TRBJ1-5; 8 nucleotides agree with TRBD1. The J segment lost 6 bases and the V segment lost 5 bases, leaving 6 bases of the junction unmatched. CDR1 and CDR2 from the germline V gene are SEHNR and FQNEAQ (reference sequence). There are 14 residues in the CDR3. The CDR3 DNA reads TGTGCCAGCAGCGTCGGACAGGGCAGTCAGCCCCAGCATTTT. Its translation: CASSVGQGSQPQHF.

In the case of this clonotype: Being one base from a much bigger clone, this may be a read error. This chain links TRBV11-3 with TRBJ2-3, with D perhaps TRBD1 or TRBD2 (5 bases each). Germline values: CDR1 SGHNT, CDR2 YENEEA. V was shortened by 5 bases and J by 2 bases, with 11 bases between the two germline ends. The CDR3 loop spans 14 amino acids. In DNA, the CDR3 is TGTGCCAGCAGCCCCGGGGCCGTCACAGATACGCAGTATTTT. Translated, it gives CASSPGAVTDTQYF.

This clonotype turned up a few times. The rearrangement joins TRBV6-2 or TRBV6-3 to TRBJ2-1, with D tentatively TRBD2 (6 bases). Germline values: CDR1 MNHEY, CDR2 SVGEGT. This CDR3 comprises 16 residues. Trimming took 7 bases from V and 2 from J, leaving 18 bases between them. The CDR3 nucleotides read TGTGCCAGCAACGAATGGGGGACTCCCCCCTACAATGAGCAGTTCTTC. Translated, it gives CASNEWGTPPYNEQFF.

In this sample, this clonotype turned up many times. The chain links TRBV6-5 to TRBJ2-2; no firm D call. From germline, CDR1 is MNHEY and CDR2 SVGAGI. Trimming cost V 2 bases and J 0 bases, with 7 bases left between them. The CDR3 runs to 15 residues. The CDR3, as DNA: TGTGCCAGCAGTTACGGCGATTCGAACACCGGGGAGCTGTTTTTT. This gives the protein CASSYGDSNTGELFF.

This clonotype was seen repeatedly, ten times or more. The rearrangement joins TRBV6-1 to TRBJ2-7; 14 bases are a match to TRBD2. CDR1 is MNHNS, CDR2 SASEGT, per germline. J lost 7 bases, V lost 6 bases, and 14 bases had no gene match. The CDR3 has 17 amino acids. This CDR3 reads CASSRTGLAGVAREQYF. As DNA, the CDR3 is TGTGCCAGCAGCCGCACGGGACTAGCGGGAGTCGCGCGAGAGCAGTACTTC.

This clonotype was found once. A read error may explain this, as a much larger clone is one base away. The gene calls are TRBV11-2 and TRBJ2-3; 10 bases align to TRBD2. The CDR3 contains 16 residues. Germline CDR1 reads SGHAT; CDR2 reads FQNNGV. V lost 1 base to trimming and J lost 2 bases; unmatched junction nucleotides: 3. The CDR3 region is CASSLVGTSDTDTQYF. CDR3 coding DNA: TGTGCCAGCAGCTTAGTAGGGACTAGCGACACAGATACGCAGTATTTT.

Regarding this clonotype: This likely traces to a read error, being one base from a far larger clone. V usage is TRBV20-1 and J usage is TRBJ2-1; 9 bases line up with TRBD1. The CDR3 contains 13 residues. V lost 5 bases to trimming and J lost 10 bases; unmatched junction nucleotides: 9. CDR1 is DFQATT, CDR2 SNEGSKA, per germline (reference sequence). CDR3 DNA: TGCAGTGCTGACCCGACAGGGGGAGGCGAGCAGTTCTTC. Translating it yields CSADPTGGGEQFF.

Concerning this clonotype: The germline gene is not matched at one end of the junction; a read error may be the cause. The V gene is TRBV20-1, the J gene TRBJ1-6; 7 positions agree with TRBD1. CDR3 length: 14 residues. Germline lookup yields CDR1 DFQATT and CDR2 SNEGSKA (reference sequence). CDR3 in DNA: TGCAGTGCTACGACAGGGTTTCTAAATTCACCCCCCCACTTT. Its protein is CSATTGFLNSPPHF.

CDR3 sequence reads: CASSLEANPAKNIQYF. CDR3 DNA sequence: TGCGCCAGCAGCTTGGAGGCAAATCCGGCCAAAAACATTCAGTACTTC. The chain combines TRBV5-1 with TRBJ2-4; D gene unclear. The germline V gene has CDR1 SGHRS and CDR2 YFSETQ. This CDR3 has 16 amino acids. V lost 0 bases, J lost 1 base, and 11 bases lay in between.

This clonotype was seen ten or more times. The J gene is TRBJ2-3, the V gene TRBV15; TRBD1 aligns across 10 bases. Per germline, CDR1 LNHNV and CDR2 YYDKDF (reference sequence). This CDR3 region has 17 residues. Trimming took 1 base from V and 6 from J; bases not matched to a gene: 10. In nucleotides, the CDR3 is TGTGCCACCAGCAGAGCAAGGCCGGGGACAGGGGCCGATACGCAGTATTTT. Translation: CATSRARPGTGADTQYF. Full variable domain (missing parts from reference TRBV15 and TRBJ2-3): DAMVIQNPRYQVTQFGKPVTLSCSQTLNHNVMYWYQQKSSQAPKLLFHYYDKDFNNEADTPDNFQSRRPNTSFCFLDIRSPGLGDTAMYLCATSRARPGTGADTQYFGPGTRLTVL.